This T cell receptor beta chain came from a study of T-cell reconstitution after alpha-beta-depleted transplantation in children. For TCRbeta, the library was prepared with unique molecular identifiers. TCRdb re-derived calls from the PCR reads in MiXCR, one entry per CDR3 protein. The data show approximately 110,000 distinct CDR3 sequences, 23% seen once. This CDR3 region has 13 residues. Trimming stripped 1 base from V and 3 bases from J, with 5 bases between. The germline gives CDR1 SGHDN, CDR2 FVKESK. This clonotype was observed a handful of times. The clonotype comes from a male patient aged 2 to 10 who had a stem cell transplant for chronic granulomatous disease, so the T cells may come from the graft donor. The chain has TRBV14 and TRBJ2-3; D gene ambiguous. The specimen comprised PBMCs, mostly from graft donor cells, sampled 180 days after TCRalphabeta/CD19-depleted stem cell transplant. The CDR3 loop is CASSQVRTDTQYF. CDR3 DNA: TGTGCCAGCAGCCAAGTGCGGACAGATACGCAGTATTTT.